These 25 T cell receptor beta chains were sequenced from one sample in a study of blood T cell repertoires in COVID-19. Sequencing was performed with immunoSEQ multiplex PCR; in TCRdb, only in-frame clones are kept and a portion is missing. The data contain 180,000 or so clones, around 81% of them singletons. The sample consisted of peripheral blood. These receptors were collected from a woman between 40 and 50 years old with COVID-19, enrolled during active disease.

This chain links TRBV7-9 with TRBJ1-1; perhaps TRBD1 as D (6 bases). The CDR3 sequence is 14 residues long. The V gene's germline CDR1 is SEHNR and CDR2 FQNEAQ (reference sequence). V lost 5 bases, J lost 1 base, and 11 bases lay in between. The CDR3, as DNA: TGTGCCAGCAGCGCATACAGGGAGAACACTGAAGCTTTCTTT. This gives the protein CASSAYRENTEAFF.

This clone has a handful of counts. The chain carries TRBV3-1 (or the pseudogene TRBV3-2) and TRBJ1-2; 9 bases fit TRBD1. Looked up from germline, CDR1 is LGHDT and CDR2 is YNNKEL (reference sequence). The CDR3 consists of 15 residues. After removal of 0 bases from V and 4 bases from J, the junction contained 3 bases not matched to a gene. CDR3 protein: CASSQDVGQGYGYTF. CDR3 coding DNA: TGTGCCAGCAGCCAAGATGTGGGACAGGGCTATGGCTACACCTTC.

V is TRBV27 and J is TRBJ2-5; maybe TRBD1 (5 bases). Trimming pared 0 bases from V and 0 bases from J, leaving 8 bases between. The CDR3 consists of 15 residues. In germline, CDR1 is MNHEY, CDR2 SMNVEV (reference sequence). CDR3 in amino acids: CASSLSSGYQETQYF. As DNA, the CDR3 is TGTGCCAGCAGTTTATCGTCAGGGTACCAAGAGACCCAGTACTTC.

The sample holds a few counts of this clone. This chain links TRBV10-3 with TRBJ2-2, with TRBD1 identical over 8 bases. CDR1 is ENHRY, CDR2 SYGVKD, per germline. The V gene end was trimmed by 5 bases and the J gene end by 4 bases; junction bases not matched to a gene: 6. The CDR3 spans 15 residues. This CDR3 reads CAISSPGQVTGELFF. For the CDR3, the DNA is TGTGCCATCAGTTCACCGGGACAGGTCACCGGGGAGCTGTTTTTT.

V usage is TRBV2 and J usage is TRBJ1-5, with TRBD1 identical over 8 bases. J lost 4 bases, V lost 4 bases, and 6 bases had no gene match. Germline assignment: CDR1 SNHLY and CDR2 FYNNEI. The CDR3 has 15 residues. CDR3 in amino acids: CASSGQGTSNQPQHF. CDR3 bases: TGTGCCAGCAGTGGACAGGGGACGTCAAATCAGCCCCAGCATTTT.

The J gene is TRBJ2-7, the V gene TRBV18; 7 bases are shared with TRBD2. From germline, CDR1 is KGHSH and CDR2 LQKENI. With 6 bases clipped from V and 0 bases from J, the junction kept 8 bases outside the gene matches. There are 15 residues in the CDR3. The CDR3 spells CASSASGTSSYEQYF. CDR3 DNA sequence: TGTGCCAGCTCCGCTAGCGGCACTTCCTCCTACGAGCAGTACTTC.

This clone was observed a single time. In DNA, the CDR3 is TGTGCCAGCAGTGGAGACAGGTGGGAAAAACTGTTTTTT. Translated, it gives CASSGDRWEKLFF. The chain combines TRBV2 with TRBJ1-4; tentatively, D is TRBD1 (6 bases). CDR1 is SNHLY, CDR2 FYNNEI, per germline. Trimming took 4 bases from V and 8 from J, leaving 11 bases between them. The CDR3 consists of 13 residues.

The chain has TRBV9 and TRBJ2-5; 8 nucleotides agree with TRBD1. This CDR3 has 15 residues. Germline CDR1 is SGDLS and CDR2 is YYNGEE. The V gene end was trimmed by 4 bases and the J gene end by 5 bases; junction bases not matched to a gene: 10. CDR3 residues: CASSSRTGSGETQYF. The CDR3 nucleotides read TGTGCCAGCAGCTCAAGGACAGGGAGTGGGGAGACCCAGTACTTC.

This chain uses TRBV4-1 with TRBJ1-1; tentatively, D is TRBD1 (5 bases). The CDR3 runs to 15 residues. V lost 4 bases and J 8 bases, leaving 20 bases between the germline ends. Germline loops: CDR1 MGHRA, CDR2 YSYEKL. The CDR3 sequence is CASSPLPTGGGEAFF. The CDR3 DNA is TGCGCCAGCAGCCCTCTACCGACGGGCGGGGGAGAAGCTTTCTTT.

The chain recombines TRBV30 with TRBJ2-3; a weak D match, TRBD1 (6 bases). CDR3 length equals 14 residues. The germline CDR1 and CDR2 sequences are GTSNPN and SVGIG (reference sequence). V was clipped by 4 bases and J by 1 base, with 12 bases between them. CDR3 in amino acids: CAWILNRGTDTQYF. DNA of the CDR3: TGTGCCTGGATCTTGAACAGGGGCACAGATACGCAGTATTTT.

This clone was seen a single time. This chain uses TRBV29-1 with TRBJ2-1; 9 nucleotides line up with TRBD2. The CDR3 runs to 15 residues. Germline assignment: CDR1 SQVTM and CDR2 ANQGSEA. Losses at the gene ends were 4 bases for V and 1 base for J; bases not matched to a gene: 5. The DNA for the CDR3 is TGCAGCGTTGGTTCGGCGGGAGGGTCCTACAATGAGCAGTTCTTC. Translated: CSVGSAGGSYNEQFF.

The gene calls are TRBV3-1 (or the pseudogene TRBV3-2) and TRBJ2-3; the match to TRBD2 covers 7 bases. CDR3 length: 15 residues. The germline gives CDR1 LGHDT, CDR2 YNNKEL (reference sequence). V dropped 1 base and J dropped 3; count of bases not matched to a gene: 4. CDR3 nucleotides: TGTGCCAGCAGCCAAGTGGGAGCGGGGACAGATACGCAGTATTTT. Translating it yields CASSQVGAGTDTQYF.

The sample holds a few counts of this clone. The chain links TRBV7-2 to TRBJ1-6, with D possibly matching TRBD1 (5 bases). V lost 1 base and J lost 7, with 14 bases in between. The CDR3 consists of 16 residues. The V gene's germline CDR1 is SGHTA and CDR2 FQGNSA. Here the CDR3 reads CASSLVGRTTNSPLHF. The CDR3 DNA reads TGTGCCAGCAGCTTAGTGGGGCGGACAACAAATTCACCCCTCCACTTT.

This clone was picked up one time. The J gene is TRBJ2-5, the V gene TRBV19; TRBD2 agrees at 13 bases. V lost 3 bases, J lost 0 bases, and 1 base stayed unmatched. This CDR3 has 16 amino acids. Per the germline V gene, CDR1 is LNHDA and CDR2 is SQIVND (reference sequence). CDR3 bases: TGTGCCAGTAGTATCGGGACTAGCGGGAACCAAGAGACCCAGTACTTC. Residues: CASSIGTSGNQETQYF.

This clone was seen once. The V and J genes are TRBV3-1 (or the pseudogene TRBV3-2) and TRBJ2-5, with D perhaps matching TRBD2 (5 bases). This CDR3 has 11 residues. Trimming took 4 bases from V and 7 from J, leaving 7 bases between them. The germline CDR1 and CDR2 sequences are LGHDT and YNNKEL (reference sequence). The CDR3 nucleotides read TGTGCCAGCAGCCCCGGGGTGACCCAGTACTTC. Its protein product is CASSPGVTQYF.

This clone has just a few counts. The chain joins TRBV11-2 to TRBJ2-7, with D possibly being TRBD2 (6 bases). Germline loops: CDR1 SGHAT, CDR2 FQNNGV. Trimming took off 5 bases at V and 5 bases at J, with 10 bases between the two ends. The CDR3 has 12 amino acids. The CDR3 loop reads CASSPLANEQYF. CDR3 nucleotide sequence: TGTGCCAGCAGCCCCCTAGCGAACGAGCAGTACTTC.

J is TRBJ2-5 and V is TRBV5-1; 13 nucleotides match TRBD2. The V gene end was trimmed by 4 bases and the J gene end by 7 bases; junction bases not matched to a gene: 7. The CDR3 totals 15 residues. Germline CDR1 and CDR2: SGHRS and YFSETQ. The DNA for the CDR3 is TGCGCCAGCAGCCCCGGGACTAGCGGGAATGTGACCCAGTACTTC. Protein sequence: CASSPGTSGNVTQYF.

The rearrangement uses TRBV27 and TRBJ1-5, with TRBD1 identical over 7 bases. With 2 bases clipped from V and 5 bases from J, the junction kept 0 bases outside the gene matches. CDR1 and CDR2 from the germline V gene are MNHEY and SMNVEV (reference sequence). The CDR3 spans 13 residues. The CDR3 loop is CASSLQGDQPQHF. CDR3 coding DNA: TGTGCCAGCAGTTTACAGGGGGATCAGCCCCAGCATTTT.

The chain employs TRBV9 and TRBJ2-3, with D unclear. The V and J ends lost 0 bases and 7 bases respectively, with 12 bases between them. Germline V gene sequence: CDR1 SGDLS, CDR2 YYNGEE. The CDR3 is 14 amino acids. CDR3 coding DNA: TGTGCCAGCAGCGTAGCGGGTTCGCTTTATACGCAGTATTTT. Translation gives CASSVAGSLYTQYF.

The chain recombines TRBV30 with TRBJ1-4, with a possible D match to TRBD1 (6 bases). Germline-derived CDR1 and CDR2 are GTSNPN and SVGIG (reference sequence). The ends were cut back, 4 bases at V and 8 bases at J, with 14 bases in the middle. The CDR3 totals 13 residues. The CDR3 DNA sequence: TGTGCCTGGACGGGGGGGGGCGACGAAAAACTGTTTTTT. Its protein product is CAWTGGGDEKLFF.

The sample holds a few counts of this clone. The chain combines TRBV3-1 (or the pseudogene TRBV3-2) with TRBJ1-1; TRBD1 is a possible D gene (6 bases). The CDR3 extends over 14 amino acids. Trimming removed 5 bases from V and 6 bases from J, with 16 bases in between. Germline CDR1 reads LGHDT; CDR2 reads YNNKEL (reference sequence). The CDR3 DNA reads TGTGCCAGCAGCTCATCACAGGGAGGGGCTGAAGCTTTCTTT. Translating gives CASSSSQGGAEAFF.

This sequence joins TRBV11-2 and TRBJ1-1, with D perhaps TRBD1 (5 bases). V lost 0 bases to trimming and J lost 2 bases, with 13 bases between them. Per the germline V gene, CDR1 is SGHAT and CDR2 is FQNNGV. The CDR3 length is 16 residues. CDR3 bases: TGTGCCAGCAGCTTAGATCGGGGGGGGGATAACACTGAAGCTTTCTTT. Translated, it gives CASSLDRGGDNTEAFF.

This clone was recorded once. The chain has TRBV2 and TRBJ2-3, with 13 bases identical to TRBD2. With 6 bases clipped from V and 4 bases from J, the junction kept 4 bases outside the gene matches. The germline V gene encodes CDR1 SNHLY and CDR2 FYNNEI. The length of the CDR3 is 15 residues. This CDR3 is CASRRLAGGADTQYF. The CDR3 DNA is TGTGCCAGCAGGCGACTAGCGGGAGGTGCAGATACGCAGTATTTT.

This clone has just one count. CDR3 residues: CASSLDPWIGRSNNEQFF. DNA for the CDR3: TGTGCCAGCAGCTTAGACCCGTGGATCGGGAGATCGAACAATGAGCAGTTCTTC. The chain employs TRBV11-2 and TRBJ2-1, with a tentative D call TRBD2 (6 bases). The V gene lost 0 bases and the J gene lost 5 bases, with 20 bases spanning the gap. This CDR3 spans 18 amino acids. Germline-derived CDR1 and CDR2 are SGHAT and FQNNGV.

The gene calls are TRBV11-1 and TRBJ2-1; no definite D call. Trimming stripped 2 bases from V and 3 bases from J, with 11 bases between. Per the germline V gene, CDR1 is SGHAT and CDR2 is FQDESV (reference sequence). This CDR3 contains 15 residues. This CDR3 reads CASSLPLPGYNEQFF. CDR3 DNA: TGTGCCAGCAGCTTACCACTACCGGGCTACAATGAGCAGTTCTTC.